This T cell receptor (beta chain) originates from a study of OX40 agonist ivuxolimab in advanced cancers. Whole-study results and caveats: Also showing low normalized T-cell clonal expansion were some of the nonresponders.

Only in-frame clones appear in the TCRdb table, and some are missing; sequencing was by immunoSEQ multiplex PCR. The sample lists about 84,000 clones; 75% to 90% were seen once. V was clipped by 6 bases and J by 3 bases, with 17 bases between them. CDR1 is KGHSH and CDR2 is LQKENI in the germline V gene. The length of the CDR3 is 15 residues. Comments on this clone: Its matching antigen is unknown.

V gene TRBV18 combines with J gene TRBJ2-5; TRBD1 might be the D (6 bases). The TCR was taken from an adult with an advanced solid tumor such as melanoma, head and neck, liver or kidney cancer. The source was CD4+ or CD8+ T cells sorted from blood, collected in a trial of the OX40 agonist ivuxolimab. CDR3 DNA: TGTGCCAGCTCTCGCATCGGGACAAAAGAAGAGACCCAGTACTTC. This encodes CASSRIGTKEETQYF.